The clone carrying this T cell receptor beta chain was observed a few times. Antigen specificity is unknown. The CDR3 covers 14 residues. The V gene end was trimmed by 6 bases and the J gene end by 1 base; junction bases not matched to a gene: 3. Germline loops: CDR1 DFQATT, CDR2 SNEGSKA (reference sequence). The treatment is: roughly 11-day PBMC culture with coronavirus spike peptide pools or control peptides (ViraFEST assay). The data originate from a study of vaccination and CD4 T cells after COVID-19. Study-level background: Post-vaccination samples were procured at a median of 72 days following dose two (range 14 to 241).

At the Johns Hopkins FTIC core, DNA taken from cultured CD4+ T cells was sequenced by way of the Oncomine TCR Beta short-read assay. In TCRdb, the PCR reads were re-called with MiXCR into one record per CDR3 protein. The profile shows 15,000 to 20,000 distinct CDR3 sequences, 53% of them singletons. The rearrangement links TRBV20-1 to TRBJ2-7; 13 nucleotides line up with TRBD2. The receptor was derived from a human donor who had recovered from COVID-19. The sequenced sample was CD4+ T cells from blood, cultured in vitro, obtained before SARS-CoV-2 vaccination. The CDR3 coding sequence is TGCAGTGCCAGGACTAGCGGGAGTTCCTACGAGCAGTACTTC. Its translation: CSARTSGSSYEQYF.